Included here is one T cell receptor beta chain sequence, with context. This specimen comes from a study of CD8+CD57+ T cells in acquired aplastic anemia. Study-level information: Sorting CD4+ and CD8+ cells gave DNA averaging about 3.3 ug. Healthy donor CD4+ samples were sequenced to a depth that averaged about 10.8 million reads.

The germline V gene encodes CDR1 LGHNA and CDR2 YSLEER. This CDR3 comprises 15 residues. Trimming left V 0 bases short and J 2 bases short, with 10 bases between. Genomic DNA provided the template from which TCR beta VDJ and CDR3 profiles were obtained. TCRdb independently ran MiXCR on the reads; one entry per CDR3 protein. Among hundreds of thousands of distinct CDR3 sequences listed, around 72% were seen once. This chain connects TRBV4-3 to TRBJ2-5; possibly TRBD1 for D (5 bases). Sequencing was carried out using sorted CD4+, CD8+, or CD8+CD57+ T cells (not recorded which) from PBMCs. The sequence was obtained from a human donor in good health, serving as a control. CDR3 nucleotides: TGCGCCAGCAGCCAAGACATAGGACAACAAGAGACCCAGTACTTC. Translated: CASSQDIGQQETQYF.